One TCR beta chain is described in this entry. Treatment in this sample: oral pan-JAK inhibitor, 5-10 mg twice daily. The data originate from a study of CD8+ T cells in alopecia areata. Reverse transcribed after extraction, RNA yielded cDNA as the sequencing template. TCRdb keeps only in-frame clones here, not all; method: immunoSEQ multiplex PCR. Among about 160,000 clones listed, approximately 57% were seen once. Looked up from germline, CDR1 is SGHNT and CDR2 is YYREEE (reference sequence). The CDR3 loop spans 13 amino acids. Trimming shortened V by 1 base and J by 6 bases, and 8 bases separated the two germline ends.

This TCR was recovered from a human donor with alopecia areata. The source was CD4+ T cells sorted from blood, collected at week 24, from a patient treated with tofacitinib. The chain carries TRBV5-4 and TRBJ2-4; weak D call: TRBD1 (5 bases). CDR3 sequence (DNA): TGTGCCAGCAGCTTGTTTCAGGGAAACATTCAGTACTTC. This sequence encodes CASSLFQGNIQYF.